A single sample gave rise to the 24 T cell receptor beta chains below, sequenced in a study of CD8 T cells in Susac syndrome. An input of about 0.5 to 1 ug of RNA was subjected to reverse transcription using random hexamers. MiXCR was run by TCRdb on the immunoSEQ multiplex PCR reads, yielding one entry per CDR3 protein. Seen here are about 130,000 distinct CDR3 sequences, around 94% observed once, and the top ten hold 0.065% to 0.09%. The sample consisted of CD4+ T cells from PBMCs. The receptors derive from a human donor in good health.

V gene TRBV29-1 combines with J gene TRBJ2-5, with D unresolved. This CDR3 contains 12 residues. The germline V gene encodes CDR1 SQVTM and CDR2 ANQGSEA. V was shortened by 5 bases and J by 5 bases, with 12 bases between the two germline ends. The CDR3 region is CSVWTPGETQYF. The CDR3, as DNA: TGCAGCGTTTGGACCCCTGGGGAGACCCAGTACTTC.

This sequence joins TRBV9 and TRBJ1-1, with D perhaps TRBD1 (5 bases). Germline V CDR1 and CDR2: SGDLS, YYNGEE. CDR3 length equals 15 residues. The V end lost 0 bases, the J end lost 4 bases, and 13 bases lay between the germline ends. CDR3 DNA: TGTGCCAGCAGCGTAGTCGGACGAAGGGGCACTGAAGCTTTCTTT. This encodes CASSVVGRRGTEAFF.

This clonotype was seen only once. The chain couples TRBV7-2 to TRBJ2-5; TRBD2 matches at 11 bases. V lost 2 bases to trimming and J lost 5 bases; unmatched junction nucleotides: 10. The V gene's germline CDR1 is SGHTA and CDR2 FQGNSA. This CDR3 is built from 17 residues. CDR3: CASSLFGLAGGEETQYF. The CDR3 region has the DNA TGTGCCAGCAGCTTATTCGGGCTAGCGGGAGGTGAGGAGACCCAGTACTTC.

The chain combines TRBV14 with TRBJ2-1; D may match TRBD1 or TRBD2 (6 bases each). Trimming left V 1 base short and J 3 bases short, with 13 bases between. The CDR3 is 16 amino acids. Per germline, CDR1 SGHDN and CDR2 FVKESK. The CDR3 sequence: CASSQGGLAHYNEQFF. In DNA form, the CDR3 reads TGTGCCAGCAGCCAAGGGGGGCTAGCGCACTACAATGAGCAGTTCTTC. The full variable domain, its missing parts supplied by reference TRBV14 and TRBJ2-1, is EAGVTQFPSHSVIEKGQTVTLRCDPISGHDNLYWYRRVMGKEIKFLLHFVKESKQDESGMPNNRFLAERTGGTYSTLKVQPAELEDSGVYFCASSQGGLAHYNEQFFGPGTRLTVL.

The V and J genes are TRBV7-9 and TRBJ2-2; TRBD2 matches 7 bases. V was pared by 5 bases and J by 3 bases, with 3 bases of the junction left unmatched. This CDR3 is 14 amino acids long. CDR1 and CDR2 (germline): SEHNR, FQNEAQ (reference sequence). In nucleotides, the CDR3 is TGTGCCAGCAGCCCAGGACTAGACACCGGGGAGCTGTTTTTT. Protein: CASSPGLDTGELFF.

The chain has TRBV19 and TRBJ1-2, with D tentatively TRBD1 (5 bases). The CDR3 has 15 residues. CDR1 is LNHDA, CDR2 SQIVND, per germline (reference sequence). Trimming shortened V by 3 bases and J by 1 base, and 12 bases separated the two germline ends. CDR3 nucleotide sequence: TGTGCCAGTAGTATTGGTGGGACGGATAACTATGGCTACACCTTC. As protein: CASSIGGTDNYGYTF.

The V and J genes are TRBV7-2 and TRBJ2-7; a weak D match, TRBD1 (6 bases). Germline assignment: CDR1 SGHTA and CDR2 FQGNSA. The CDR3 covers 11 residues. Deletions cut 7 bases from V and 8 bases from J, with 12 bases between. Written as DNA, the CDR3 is TGTGCCAGCAACTATAGGGGGAAGCAGTACTTC. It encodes CASNYRGKQYF.

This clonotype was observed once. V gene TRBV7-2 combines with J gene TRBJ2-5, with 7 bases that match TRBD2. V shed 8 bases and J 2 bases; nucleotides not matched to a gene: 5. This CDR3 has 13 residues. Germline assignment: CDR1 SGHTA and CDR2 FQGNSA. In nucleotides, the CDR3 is TGTGCCAGCGCCGCTAGCGGTCAAGAGACCCAGTACTTC. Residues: CASAASGQETQYF.

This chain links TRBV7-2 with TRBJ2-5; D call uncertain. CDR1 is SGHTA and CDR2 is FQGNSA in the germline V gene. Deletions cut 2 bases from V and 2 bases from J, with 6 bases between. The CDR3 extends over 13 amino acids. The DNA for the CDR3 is TGTGCCAGCAGCTTACCTAATCAAGAGACCCAGTACTTC. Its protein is CASSLPNQETQYF.

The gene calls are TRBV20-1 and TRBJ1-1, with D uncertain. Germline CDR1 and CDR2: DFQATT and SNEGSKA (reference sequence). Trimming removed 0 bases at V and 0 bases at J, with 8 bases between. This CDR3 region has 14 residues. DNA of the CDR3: TGCAGTGCTAGAGATCCCGGGCTGAACACTGAAGCTTTCTTT. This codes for CSARDPGLNTEAFF.

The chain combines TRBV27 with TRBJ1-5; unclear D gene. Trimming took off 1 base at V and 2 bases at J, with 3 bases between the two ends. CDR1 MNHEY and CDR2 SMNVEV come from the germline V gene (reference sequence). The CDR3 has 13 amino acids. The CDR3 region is CASSLFGNQPQHF. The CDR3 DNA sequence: TGTGCCAGCAGTTTATTCGGCAATCAGCCCCAGCATTTT.

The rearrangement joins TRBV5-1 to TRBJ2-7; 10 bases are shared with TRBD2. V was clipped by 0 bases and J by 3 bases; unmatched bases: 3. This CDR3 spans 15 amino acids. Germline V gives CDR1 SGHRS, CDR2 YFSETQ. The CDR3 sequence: CASSLVVAGGYEQYF. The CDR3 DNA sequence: TGCGCCAGCAGCTTGGTGGTAGCGGGAGGCTACGAGCAGTACTTC.

The CDR3 sequence: CSAAPDRGWQYF. The CDR3 DNA reads TGCAGTGCTGCCCCGGACAGGGGATGGCAGTACTTC. This sequence joins TRBV20-1 and TRBJ2-7; 9 bases are a match to TRBD1. The CDR3 runs 12 residues. Germline V gene lookup returns CDR1 DFQATT and CDR2 SNEGSKA (reference sequence). V lost 5 bases, J lost 9 bases, and 8 bases stayed unmatched.

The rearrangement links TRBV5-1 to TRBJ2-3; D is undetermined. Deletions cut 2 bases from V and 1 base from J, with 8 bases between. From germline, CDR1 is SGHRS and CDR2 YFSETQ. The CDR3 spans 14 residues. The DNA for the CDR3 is TGCGCCAGCAGCTTTGGGCGAGGCACAGATACGCAGTATTTT. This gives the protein CASSFGRGTDTQYF.

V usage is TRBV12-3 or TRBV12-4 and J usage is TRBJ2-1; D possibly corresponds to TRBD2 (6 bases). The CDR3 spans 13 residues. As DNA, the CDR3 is TGTGCTTCTCTAGCGAGTACCTACAATGAGCAGTTCTTC. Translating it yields CASLASTYNEQFF.

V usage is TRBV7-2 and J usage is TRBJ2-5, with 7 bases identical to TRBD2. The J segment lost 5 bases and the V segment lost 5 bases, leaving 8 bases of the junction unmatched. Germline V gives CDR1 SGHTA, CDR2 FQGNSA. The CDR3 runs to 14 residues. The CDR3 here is CASSPHSGGETQYF. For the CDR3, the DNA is TGTGCCAGCAGCCCCCACTCCGGGGGGGAGACCCAGTACTTC.

The chain's CDR3 is CASRGSYEQYF. Here the CDR3 DNA reads TGTGCCAGCCGGGGTTCCTACGAGCAGTACTTC. This rearrangement joins TRBV18 to TRBJ2-7; tentatively, D is TRBD2 (5 bases). This CDR3 comprises 11 residues. V was trimmed by 8 bases and J by 1 base, leaving 6 bases between them. Germline assignment: CDR1 KGHSH and CDR2 LQKENI.

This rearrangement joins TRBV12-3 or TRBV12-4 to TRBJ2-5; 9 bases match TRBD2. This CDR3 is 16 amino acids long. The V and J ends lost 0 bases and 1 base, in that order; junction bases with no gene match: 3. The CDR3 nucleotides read TGTGCCAGCAGTTTAGCTAGCGGGAGTTTCCAAGAGACCCAGTACTTC. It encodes CASSLASGSFQETQYF.

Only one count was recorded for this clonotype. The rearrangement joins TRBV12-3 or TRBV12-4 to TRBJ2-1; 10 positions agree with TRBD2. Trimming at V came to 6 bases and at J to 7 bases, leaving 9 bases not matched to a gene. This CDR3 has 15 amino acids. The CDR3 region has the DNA TGTGCCAGCAGCCTACCGGGACTAGCGTTGAATGAGCAGTTCTTC. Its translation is CASSLPGLALNEQFF.

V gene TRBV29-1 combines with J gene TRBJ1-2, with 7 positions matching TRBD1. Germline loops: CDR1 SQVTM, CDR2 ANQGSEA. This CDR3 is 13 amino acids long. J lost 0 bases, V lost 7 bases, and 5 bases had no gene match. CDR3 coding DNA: TGCAGCGCAGGGGGGGACTCTAACTATGGCTACACCTTC. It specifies CSAGGDSNYGYTF.

CDR3 residues: CSAHSSGSTDTQYF. CDR3 nucleotides: TGCAGTGCCCACTCTAGCGGAAGCACAGATACGCAGTATTTT. The chain has TRBV20-1 and TRBJ2-3, with 7 positions matching TRBD2. The CDR3 sequence is 14 residues long. Germline loops: CDR1 DFQATT, CDR2 SNEGSKA (reference sequence). J lost 0 bases, V lost 6 bases, and 6 bases had no gene match.

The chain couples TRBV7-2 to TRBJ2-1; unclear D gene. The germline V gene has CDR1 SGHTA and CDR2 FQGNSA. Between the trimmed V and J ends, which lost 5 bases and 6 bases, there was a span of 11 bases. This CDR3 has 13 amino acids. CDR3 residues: CASSPLTRNEQFF. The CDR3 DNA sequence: TGTGCCAGCAGCCCTCTGACCCGCAATGAGCAGTTCTTC.

The CDR3: CATSRGQSYGYTF. As DNA, the CDR3 is TGTGCCACCAGCAGGGGACAAAGTTATGGCTACACCTTC. The chain couples TRBV15 to TRBJ1-2; possibly TRBD1 for D (6 bases). The CDR3 totals 13 residues. Germline-derived CDR1 and CDR2 are LNHNV and YYDKDF (reference sequence). V was trimmed by 3 bases and J by 5 bases, leaving 10 bases between them. The full variable domain, in which reference TRBV15 and TRBJ1-2 provide the parts outside the CDR3, is DAMVIQNPRYQVTQFGKPVTLSCSQTLNHNVMYWYQQKSSQAPKLLFHYYDKDFNNEADTPDNFQSRRPNTSFCFLDIRSPGLGDTAMYLCATSRGQSYGYTFGSGTRLTVV.

The CDR3, as DNA: TGTGCCAGCCGGAGGACAGGGAGTGGCAATCAGCCCCAGCATTTT. It is translated as CASRRTGSGNQPQHF. V and J are TRBV19 and TRBJ1-5; 8 bases are shared with TRBD1. Germline values: CDR1 LNHDA, CDR2 SQIVND (reference sequence). With 9 bases clipped from V and 2 bases from J, the junction kept 9 bases outside the gene matches. This CDR3 has 15 residues.